Listed below are T cell receptor beta chains from one sample, sequenced in a study of tissue T cells after allogeneic stem cell transplantation. Only in-frame clones appear in the TCRdb table, and some are missing; sequencing was by immunoSEQ multiplex PCR. The repertoire holds about 26,000 clones, with more than 80% as singletons. Source: blood, taken before transplantation. The receptors originated from a male donor aged 60 or over who later had graft-versus-host disease after an allogeneic stem cell transplant. Both conserved end residues are part of each CDR3. A D gene is named only where the DNA matches it firmly. Where a row states a size, it is once, few, many or the class of an expanded clone; other rows omit it.

abundance	v_gene	d_gene	j_gene	CDR3nt	CDR3aa
few	TRBV6-5	-	TRBJ2-2	TGTGCCAGTCAGAGCACCGGGGAGCTGTTTTTT	CASQSTGELFF
-	TRBV4-2	-	TRBJ2-6	TGTGCCAGCAGCCAAGAACCCAGGGTAACTGGGGCCAACGTCCTGACTTTC	CASSQEPRVTGANVLTF
once	TRBV9	TRBD2	TRBJ2-1	TGTGCCAGCACCCTAGCGGGAGGGGGGGTGGTTGAGCAGTTCTTC	CASTLAGGGVVEQFF
-	TRBV7-8	-	TRBJ2-5	TGTGCCAGCAGCCCCGCTAGGACCCAAGAGACCCAGTACTTC	CASSPARTQETQYF
-	TRBV7-9	-	TRBJ1-4	TGTGCCAGCAGCTTAGGCCGGGGCGGCAATGAAAAACTGTTTTTT	CASSLGRGGNEKLFF
-	TRBV3-1/TRBV3-2	TRBD2	TRBJ2-2	TGTGCCAGCAGCCAACGCGGGGGAGGGAACACCGGGGAGCTGTTTTTT	CASSQRGGGNTGELFF
-	TRBV12-3/TRBV12-4	-	TRBJ2-7	TGTGCCAGCAGTCCGACGGGCGGCGAGCAGTACTTC	CASSPTGGEQYF
once	TRBV14	TRBD1	TRBJ2-7	TGTGCCAGCAGCCAAGTCGCAGGGGGTCCTTACGAGCAGTACTTC	CASSQVAGGPYEQYF
-	TRBV2	-	TRBJ2-7	TGTGCCAGCAAGGCCCGGACAGATAACTACGAGCAGTACTTC	CASKARTDNYEQYF
-	TRBV10-1	-	TRBJ2-3	TGCGCCAGCAACCAAGATCAGGATCGCACAGATACGCAGTATTTT	CASNQDQDRTDTQYF
-	TRBV12-3/TRBV12-4	TRBD1	TRBJ1-1	TGTGCCAGCAGTTTAGGGCAGGGGGCGGCAGCTTTCTTT	CASSLGQGAAAFF
-	TRBV5-1	-	TRBJ2-3	TGCGCCAGCAGCTTGAATTTCCCCTCAGGGGATACGCAGTATTTT	CASSLNFPSGDTQYF
-	TRBV4-1	TRBD2	TRBJ2-3	TGCGCCAGCAGCCAAGGACTAGCGGCAGATACGCAGTATTTT	CASSQGLAADTQYF
-	TRBV5-6	-	TRBJ2-7	TGTGCCAGCAGCTTAACGGGACATACTTCCTACGAGCAGTACTTC	CASSLTGHTSYEQYF
-	TRBV2	-	TRBJ1-2	TGTGCCAGCAAAGAGGGACCCAACTATGGCTACACCTTC	CASKEGPNYGYTF
-	TRBV2	-	TRBJ2-1	TGTGCCAGTAGCTCGGCGTGGAGCTCCTACAATGAGCAGTTCTTC	CASSSAWSSYNEQFF
-	TRBV4-2	TRBD2	TRBJ2-7	TGTGCCAGCAGCCCTAGCGGGAGGGGGGGATCCTCCTACGAGCAGTACTTC	CASSPSGRGGSSYEQYF
-	TRBV5-8	-	TRBJ1-5	TGTGCCAGCAGCTCGGCCGAGGTGCGCAATCAGCCCCAGCATTTT	CASSSAEVRNQPQHF
-	TRBV11-2	-	TRBJ2-7	TGTGCCAGCAGCTTAGATCTCGCGTTTTACTACGAGCAGTACTTC	CASSLDLAFYYEQYF
few	TRBV23-1	-	TRBJ1-5	TGCGCCAGCAGTCATAAACAGAACAATCAGCCCCAGCATTTT	CASSHKQNNQPQHF
once	TRBV28	-	TRBJ1-4	TGTGCCAGCAGTTTATCCTTCCCAGGGGCTAAAGCTGAAAAACTGTTTTTT	CASSLSFPGAKAEKLFF
-	TRBV19	-	TRBJ2-7	TGTGCCAGTAGTATGGGTGTAACCTACGAGCAGTACTTC	CASSMGVTYEQYF
-	TRBV6-5	-	TRBJ1-1	TGTGCCAGCAGTTATGCCCGGGACACTGAAGCTTTCTTT	CASSYARDTEAFF
-	TRBV27	-	TRBJ2-3	TGTGCCAGCAGTTTATCCGCGACCAGCACAGATACGCAGTATTTT	CASSLSATSTDTQYF
-	TRBV7-2	-	TRBJ1-1	TGTGCCAGCAAGCAAGGACGGGCGAACACTGAAGCTTTCTTT	CASKQGRANTEAFF
-	TRBV5-1	-	TRBJ2-7	TGCGCCAGCAGCTTTGGGAGGAGCTCCTACGAGCAGTACTTC	CASSFGRSSYEQYF
-	TRBV19	-	TRBJ1-3	TGTGCCAGTAGTATAGATCCCAGGGGAGGAAACACCATATATTTT	CASSIDPRGGNTIYF
-	TRBV6-6	-	TRBJ2-2	TGTGCCAGCAGACAGGGCGGTGGGGGGGAGCTGTTTTTT	CASRQGGGGELFF
-	TRBV10-3	-	TRBJ2-3	TGTGCCATCAGGAGGGGGGGCCAAGGGGCAGATACGCAGTATTTT	CAIRRGGQGADTQYF
-	TRBV2	-	TRBJ1-5	TGTGCCAGCAGCCAAAGCAGCGGGAATCAGCCCCAGCATTTT	CASSQSSGNQPQHF
-	TRBV6-5	-	TRBJ2-5	TGTGCCAGCAGGCAACAGGTGCTGCAAGAGACCCAGTACTTC	CASRQQVLQETQYF
-	TRBV3-1/TRBV3-2	-	TRBJ1-6	TGTGCCAGCAGCCAAGATTTGGGCGGCGGTTCACCCCTCCACTTT	CASSQDLGGGSPLHF
-	TRBV27	-	TRBJ1-2	TGTGCCAGCAGTTACCGGGGGTCGGATGGCTACACCTTC	CASSYRGSDGYTF
-	TRBV19	TRBD2	TRBJ2-3	TGTGCCAGTAGTATGGGACTAGCGATCCCAGATACGCAGTATTTT	CASSMGLAIPDTQYF
-	TRBV18	TRBD2	TRBJ2-1	TGTGCCAGCTCACCCCCCAGCGGGGGGATAAAAAATGAGCAGTTCTTC	CASSPPSGGIKNEQFF
-	TRBV10-2	TRBD2	TRBJ2-3	TGCGCCAGCACTAAACCGCGGGGGACAGATACGCAGTATTTT	CASTKPRGTDTQYF
-	TRBV29-1	-	TRBJ2-5	TGCAGCGTTGGTACTTCTGGGGAGACCCAGTACTTC	CSVGTSGETQYF
-	TRBV7-2	-	TRBJ2-7	TGTGCCAGCAGCTTCATAGACACAGCCTACGAGCAGTACTTC	CASSFIDTAYEQYF
-	TRBV5-1	-	TRBJ2-1	TGCGCCAGCAAAACCGGCCTGAGTGAGCAGTTCTTC	CASKTGLSEQFF
-	TRBV5-5	TRBD2	TRBJ2-2	TGTGCCAGCAGCTTGGAGGCGGGGGCGAACACCGGGGAGCTGTTTTTT	CASSLEAGANTGELFF
-	TRBV12-3/TRBV12-4	-	TRBJ1-5	TGTGCCAGCAGTTCATCAACAGGCCAGCCCCAGCATTTT	CASSSSTGQPQHF
-	TRBV7-8	-	TRBJ1-5	TGTGCCAGCAGCCCCGAATCGCTGTTCGGTCAGCCCCAGCATTTT	CASSPESLFGQPQHF
-	TRBV29-1	TRBD1	TRBJ2-5	TGCAGCGTTGCTAGGGGGACAGGGTCCCAAGAGACCCAGTACTTC	CSVARGTGSQETQYF
-	TRBV11-2	-	TRBJ1-6	TGTGCCAGCAGCTTAGTCCAGCTGAACTCCTATAATTCACCCCTCCACTTT	CASSLVQLNSYNSPLHF
-	TRBV19	-	TRBJ2-5	TGTGCCAGTAGTATAGGCCCCTCCACTGGAGAGGAGACCCAGTACTTC	CASSIGPSTGEETQYF
-	TRBV4-1	-	TRBJ2-5	TGCGCCAGCAGCCAATTTGGAGAGACCCAGTACTTC	CASSQFGETQYF
-	TRBV5-4	-	TRBJ2-5	TGTGCCAGCAGCGTACGGGACTCACTTGTGGAGACCCAGTACTTC	CASSVRDSLVETQYF
-	TRBV4-2	TRBD1	TRBJ1-4	TGTGCCAGCAGCCAAGAAGGGACAGGGGGGCCCAATGAAAAACTGTTTTTT	CASSQEGTGGPNEKLFF
-	TRBV5-1	-	TRBJ2-1	TGCGCCAGCAGCTTGGCGCTTTCAAGCTCCTACAATGAGCAGTTCTTC	CASSLALSSSYNEQFF
-	TRBV4-3	-	TRBJ1-2	TGCGCCAGCAGCCAAGATGGGGGAGGCAACTATGGCTACACCTTC	CASSQDGGGNYGYTF
-	TRBV7-2	TRBD2	TRBJ2-1	TGTGCCAGCAGCTTAAGCGGGGTCGGGGCCGCAGGAGGCTACAATGAGCAGTTCTTC	CASSLSGVGAAGGYNEQFF
-	TRBV27	-	TRBJ2-1	TGTGCCAGCAGTTATCGCTACCCCAATGAGCAGTTCTTC	CASSYRYPNEQFF
-	TRBV18	TRBD1	TRBJ1-4	TGTGCCAGCTCGGACAGGGTTGCGGAAAAACTGTTTTTT	CASSDRVAEKLFF